The clone carrying this T cell receptor beta chain was counted many times. Its target is not known. These data are taken from a study of blood T cells in healthy people across ages. Points from the study as a whole: Diversity estimates from one million T cells were considered underestimates.

The V gene lost 3 bases and the J gene lost 5 bases, with 11 bases spanning the gap. Per germline, CDR1 SGDLS and CDR2 YYNGEE. This CDR3 is built from 13 residues. Through a sample-barcoded 5' primer and a J-beta primer mix, a second PCR was run for roughly 6 to 12 cycles. Every sample gave at least 2.5 million paired-end reads containing CDR3. TCRdb re-called the 5' RACE reads through MiXCR, storing one row per CDR3 protein. The repertoire holds 650,000 to 700,000 distinct CDR3 sequences, 32% seen once, with roughly 15% in the top ten. The gene calls are TRBV9 and TRBJ2-5, with D possibly TRBD2 on 6 matching bases. The sequenced sample was blood. The TCR comes from a woman older than 75 in good health. The CDR3 spells CASSAGLLETQYF. The CDR3 DNA follows: TGTGCCAGCAGCGCGGGACTGCTTGAGACCCAGTACTTC.